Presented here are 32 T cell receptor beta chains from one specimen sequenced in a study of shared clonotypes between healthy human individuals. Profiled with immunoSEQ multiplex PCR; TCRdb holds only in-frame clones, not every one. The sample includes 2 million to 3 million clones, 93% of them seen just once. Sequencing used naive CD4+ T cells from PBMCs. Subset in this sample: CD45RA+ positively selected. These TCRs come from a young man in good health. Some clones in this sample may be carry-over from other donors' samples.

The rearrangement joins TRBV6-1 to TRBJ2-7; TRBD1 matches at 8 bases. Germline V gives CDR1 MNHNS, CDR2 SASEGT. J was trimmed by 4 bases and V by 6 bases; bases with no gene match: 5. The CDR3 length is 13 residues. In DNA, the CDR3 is TGTGCCAGCAGGACAGGGGTGAATTACGAGCAGTACTTC. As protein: CASRTGVNYEQYF.

The DNA of the CDR3 is TGTGCCAGCAGCTCCGTCGGGGGGAACACCGGGGAGCTGTTTTTT. Encoded protein: CASSSVGGNTGELFF. The V gene is TRBV7-8, the J gene TRBJ2-2; D might be TRBD2 (6 bases). This CDR3 is 15 amino acids long. V lost 4 bases, J lost 1 base, and 10 bases lay in between. The germline CDR1 and CDR2 sequences are SGHVS and FQNEAQ. The whole variable domain, filled in from reference TRBV7-8 and TRBJ2-2, reads GAGVSQSPRYKVAKRGQDVALRCDPISGHVSLFWYQQALGQGPEFLTYFQNEAQLDKSGLPSDRFFAERPEGSVSTLKIQRTQQEDSAVYLCASSSVGGNTGELFFGEGSRLTVL.

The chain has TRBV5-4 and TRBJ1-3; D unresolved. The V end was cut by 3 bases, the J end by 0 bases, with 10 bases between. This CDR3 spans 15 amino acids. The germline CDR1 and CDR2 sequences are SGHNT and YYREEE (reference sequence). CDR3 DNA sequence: TGTGCCAGCAGCTCGCGGCGGAGCTCTGGAAACACCATATATTTT. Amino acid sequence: CASSSRRSSGNTIYF.

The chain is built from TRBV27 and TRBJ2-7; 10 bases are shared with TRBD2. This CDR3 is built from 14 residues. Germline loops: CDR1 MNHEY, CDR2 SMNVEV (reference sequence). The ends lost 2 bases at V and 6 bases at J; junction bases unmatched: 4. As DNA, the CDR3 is TGTGCCAGCAGTTTACGAGCGGGAGGGCCCGAGCAGTACTTC. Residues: CASSLRAGGPEQYF.

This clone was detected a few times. The CDR3 DNA is TGTGCCAGCAGATTATCGCTCGGACGGCTGAACACTGAAGCTTTCTTT. This translates into CASRLSLGRLNTEAFF. The chain recombines TRBV7-8 with TRBJ1-1; D not resolved. V was trimmed by 6 bases and J by 0 bases, leaving 17 bases between them. Germline V gene lookup returns CDR1 SGHVS and CDR2 FQNEAQ. CDR3 length: 16 residues. Full variable domain (outside the CDR3, taken from reference TRBV7-8 and TRBJ1-1): GAGVSQSPRYKVAKRGQDVALRCDPISGHVSLFWYQQALGQGPEFLTYFQNEAQLDKSGLPSDRFFAERPEGSVSTLKIQRTQQEDSAVYLCASRLSLGRLNTEAFFGQGTRLTVV.

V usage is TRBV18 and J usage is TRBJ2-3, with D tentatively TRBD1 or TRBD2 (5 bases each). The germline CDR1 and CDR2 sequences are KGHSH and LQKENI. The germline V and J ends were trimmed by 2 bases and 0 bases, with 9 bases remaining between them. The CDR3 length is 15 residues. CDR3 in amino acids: CASSPLGESTDTQYF. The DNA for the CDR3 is TGTGCCAGCTCACCATTGGGGGAGAGCACAGATACGCAGTATTTT. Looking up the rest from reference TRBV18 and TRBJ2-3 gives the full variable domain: NAGVMQNPRHLVRRRGQEARLRCSPMKGHSHVYWYRQLPEEGLKFMVYLQKENIIDESGMPKERFSAEFPKEGPSILRIQQVVRGDSAAYFCASSPLGESTDTQYFGPGTRLTVL.

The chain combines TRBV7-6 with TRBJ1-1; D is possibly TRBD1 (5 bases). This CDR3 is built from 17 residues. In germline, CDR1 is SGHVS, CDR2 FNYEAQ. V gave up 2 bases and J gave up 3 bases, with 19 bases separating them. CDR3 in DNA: TGTGCCAGCAGCTTACCTCCCTGGGGACTGGGGGACACTGAAGCTTTCTTT. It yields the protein CASSLPPWGLGDTEAFF.

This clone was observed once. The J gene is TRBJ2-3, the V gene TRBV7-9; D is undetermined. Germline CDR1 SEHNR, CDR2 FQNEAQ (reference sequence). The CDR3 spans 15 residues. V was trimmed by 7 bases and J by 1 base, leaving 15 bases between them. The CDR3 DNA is TGTGCCAGCACCCCGGGCTCCTTACGCACAGATACGCAGTATTTT. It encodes CASTPGSLRTDTQYF.

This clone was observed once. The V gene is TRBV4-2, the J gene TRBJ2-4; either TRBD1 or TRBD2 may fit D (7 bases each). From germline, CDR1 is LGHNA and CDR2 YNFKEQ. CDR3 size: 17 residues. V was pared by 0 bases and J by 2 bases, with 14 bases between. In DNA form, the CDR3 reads TGTGCCAGCAGCCAAGAGGGAGGGGGCGCGACCAAAAACATTCAGTACTTC. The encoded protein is CASSQEGGGATKNIQYF.

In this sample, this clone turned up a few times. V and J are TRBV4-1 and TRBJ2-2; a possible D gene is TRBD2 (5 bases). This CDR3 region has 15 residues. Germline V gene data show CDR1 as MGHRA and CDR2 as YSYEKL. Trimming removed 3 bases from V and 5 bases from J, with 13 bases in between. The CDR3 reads CASSHQGPGTGELFF. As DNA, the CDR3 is TGCGCCAGCAGCCATCAAGGGCCGGGAACCGGGGAGCTGTTTTTT.

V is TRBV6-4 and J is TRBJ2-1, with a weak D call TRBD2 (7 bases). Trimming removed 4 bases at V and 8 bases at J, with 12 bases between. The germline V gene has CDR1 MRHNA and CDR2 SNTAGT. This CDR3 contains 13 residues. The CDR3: CASSVWGGDEQFF. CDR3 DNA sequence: TGTGCCAGCAGTGTTTGGGGGGGCGATGAGCAGTTCTTC.

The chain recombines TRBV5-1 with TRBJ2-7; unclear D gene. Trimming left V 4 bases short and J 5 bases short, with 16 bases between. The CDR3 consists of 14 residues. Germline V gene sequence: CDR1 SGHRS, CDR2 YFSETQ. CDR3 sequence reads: CASSPRPRGNEQYF. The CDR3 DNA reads TGCGCCAGCAGCCCTAGGCCCCGAGGCAACGAGCAGTACTTC. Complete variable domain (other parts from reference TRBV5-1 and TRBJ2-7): KAGVTQTPRYLIKTRGQQVTLSCSPISGHRSVSWYQQTPGQGLQFLFEYFSETQRNKGNFPGRFSGRQFSNSRSEMNVSTLELGDSALYLCASSPRPRGNEQYFGPGTRLTVT.

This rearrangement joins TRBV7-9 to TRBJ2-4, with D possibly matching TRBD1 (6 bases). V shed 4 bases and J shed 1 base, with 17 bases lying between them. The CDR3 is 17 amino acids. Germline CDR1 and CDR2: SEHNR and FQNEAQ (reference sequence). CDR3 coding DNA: TGTGCCAGCAGCTCGTCAGAGACAGGACGCGCCAAAAACATTCAGTACTTC. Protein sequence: CASSSSETGRAKNIQYF.

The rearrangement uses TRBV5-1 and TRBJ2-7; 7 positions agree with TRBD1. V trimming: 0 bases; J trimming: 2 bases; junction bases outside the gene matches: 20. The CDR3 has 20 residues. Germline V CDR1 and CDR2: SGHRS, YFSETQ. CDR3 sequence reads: CASSLDRWVLYGQDTYEQYF. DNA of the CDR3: TGCGCCAGCAGCTTGGACCGATGGGTGTTGTACGGACAGGATACCTACGAGCAGTACTTC.

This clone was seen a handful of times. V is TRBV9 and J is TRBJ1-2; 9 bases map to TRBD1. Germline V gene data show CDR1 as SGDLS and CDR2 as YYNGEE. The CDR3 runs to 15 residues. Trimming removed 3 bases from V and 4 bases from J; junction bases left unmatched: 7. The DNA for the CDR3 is TGTGCCAGCAGCGCGTTGACAGGGGGGGCCTATGGCTACACCTTC. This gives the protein CASSALTGGAYGYTF.

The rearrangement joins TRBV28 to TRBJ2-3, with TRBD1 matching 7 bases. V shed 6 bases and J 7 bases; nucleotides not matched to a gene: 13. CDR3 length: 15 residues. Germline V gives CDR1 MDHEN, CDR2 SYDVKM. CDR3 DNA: TGTGCCAGCAGCCCTCGGGACAGACCCCTGTATACGCAGTATTTT. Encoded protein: CASSPRDRPLYTQYF. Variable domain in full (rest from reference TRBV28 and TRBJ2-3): DVKVTQSSRYLVKRTGEKVFLECVQDMDHENMFWYRQDPGLGLRLIYFSYDVKMKEKGDIPEGYSVSREKKERFSLILESASTNQTSMYLCASSPRDRPLYTQYFGPGTRLTVL.

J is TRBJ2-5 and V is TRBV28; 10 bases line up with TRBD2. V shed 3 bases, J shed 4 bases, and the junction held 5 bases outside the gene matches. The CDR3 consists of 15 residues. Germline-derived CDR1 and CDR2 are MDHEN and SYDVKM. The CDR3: CASSFGTSVGETQYF. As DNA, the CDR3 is TGTGCCAGCAGTTTCGGGACTAGCGTTGGAGAGACCCAGTACTTC. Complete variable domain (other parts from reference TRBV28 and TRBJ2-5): DVKVTQSSRYLVKRTGEKVFLECVQDMDHENMFWYRQDPGLGLRLIYFSYDVKMKEKGDIPEGYSVSREKKERFSLILESASTNQTSMYLCASSFGTSVGETQYFGPGTRLLVL.

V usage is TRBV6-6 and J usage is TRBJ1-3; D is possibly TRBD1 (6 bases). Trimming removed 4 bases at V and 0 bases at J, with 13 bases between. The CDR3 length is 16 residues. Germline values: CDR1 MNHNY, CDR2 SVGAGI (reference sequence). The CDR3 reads CASSSPRGASGNTIYF. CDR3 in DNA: TGTGCCAGCAGTTCCCCTCGGGGGGCCTCTGGAAACACCATATATTTT.

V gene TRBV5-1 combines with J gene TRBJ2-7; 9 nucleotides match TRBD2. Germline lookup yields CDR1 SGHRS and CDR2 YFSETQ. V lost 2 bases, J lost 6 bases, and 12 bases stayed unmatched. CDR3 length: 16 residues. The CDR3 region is CASSFDIAGVGREQYF. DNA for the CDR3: TGCGCCAGCAGCTTTGATATAGCGGGAGTTGGGCGCGAGCAGTACTTC.

CDR3 DNA: TGTGCCAGCAGTGAAGAACGTGCCTCCAATGAGCAGTTCTTC. This codes for CASSEERASNEQFF. This chain uses TRBV6-1 with TRBJ2-1, with no clear D. Germline CDR1 MNHNS, CDR2 SASEGT. V gave up 1 base and J gave up 6 bases, with 10 bases separating them. The CDR3 totals 14 residues.

CDR3 residues: CASNLGTPYEQYF. The CDR3 nucleotides are TGTGCCAGCAACCTCGGGACACCCTACGAGCAGTACTTC. The rearrangement uses TRBV11-2 and TRBJ2-7; D perhaps matches TRBD1 (6 bases). This CDR3 spans 13 amino acids. CDR1 and CDR2 (germline): SGHAT, FQNNGV. Between the trimmed V and J ends, which lost 7 bases and 2 bases, there was a span of 12 bases.

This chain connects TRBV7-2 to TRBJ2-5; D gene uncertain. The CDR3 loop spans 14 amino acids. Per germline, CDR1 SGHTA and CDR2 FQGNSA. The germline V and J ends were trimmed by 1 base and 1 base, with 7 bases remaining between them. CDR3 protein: CASSLDVSQETQYF. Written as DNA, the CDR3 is TGTGCCAGCAGCTTAGATGTCAGCCAAGAGACCCAGTACTTC.

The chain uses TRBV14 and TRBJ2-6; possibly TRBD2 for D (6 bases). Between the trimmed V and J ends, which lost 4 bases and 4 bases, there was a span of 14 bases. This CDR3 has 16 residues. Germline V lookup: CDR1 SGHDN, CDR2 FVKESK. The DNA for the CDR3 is TGTGCCAGCAGCCGTCCGGGGGTGGACGGGGCCAACGTCCTGACTTTC. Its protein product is CASSRPGVDGANVLTF.

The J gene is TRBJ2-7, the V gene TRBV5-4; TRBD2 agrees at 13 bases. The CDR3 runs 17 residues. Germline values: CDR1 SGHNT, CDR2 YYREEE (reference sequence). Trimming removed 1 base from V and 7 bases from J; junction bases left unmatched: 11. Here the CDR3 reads CASSLKSLAGGPREQYF. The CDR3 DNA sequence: TGTGCCAGCAGCTTGAAGTCACTAGCGGGAGGGCCGAGGGAGCAGTACTTC. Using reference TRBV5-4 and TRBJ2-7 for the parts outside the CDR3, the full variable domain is ETGVTQSPTHLIKTRGQQVTLRCSSQSGHNTVSWYQQALGQGPQFIFQYYREEENGRGNFPPRFSGLQFPNYSSELNVNALELDDSALYLCASSLKSLAGGPREQYFGPGTRLTVT.

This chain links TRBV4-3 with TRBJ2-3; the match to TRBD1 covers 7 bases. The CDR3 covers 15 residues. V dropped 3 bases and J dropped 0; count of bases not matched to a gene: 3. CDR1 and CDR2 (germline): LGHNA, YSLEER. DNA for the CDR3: TGCGCCAGCAGCCAGCCGGGACAGAGCACAGATACGCAGTATTTT. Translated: CASSQPGQSTDTQYF.

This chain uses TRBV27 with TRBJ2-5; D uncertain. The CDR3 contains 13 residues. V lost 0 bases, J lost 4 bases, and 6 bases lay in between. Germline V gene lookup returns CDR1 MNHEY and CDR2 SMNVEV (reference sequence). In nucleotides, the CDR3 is TGTGCCAGCAGTTTATCAGCAAGAGAGACCCAGTACTTC. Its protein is CASSLSARETQYF.

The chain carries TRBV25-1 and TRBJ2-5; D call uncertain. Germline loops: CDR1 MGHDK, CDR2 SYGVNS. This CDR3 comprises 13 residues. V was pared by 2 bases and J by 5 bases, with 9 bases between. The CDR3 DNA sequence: TGTGCCAGCAGTGAAGGAAGTAGGGAGACCCAGTACTTC. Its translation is CASSEGSRETQYF.

DNA of the CDR3: TGTGCCAGCAGCGGAGTGGGACTAGGAGCAGACGAGCAGTTCTTC. Translation: CASSGVGLGADEQFF. The chain carries TRBV7-8 and TRBJ2-1; 8 nucleotides line up with TRBD2. Germline lookup yields CDR1 SGHVS and CDR2 FQNEAQ. V gave up 5 bases and J gave up 10 bases; unmatched junction bases: 13. The CDR3 has 15 residues. Full variable domain (missing parts from reference TRBV7-8 and TRBJ2-1): GAGVSQSPRYKVAKRGQDVALRCDPISGHVSLFWYQQALGQGPEFLTYFQNEAQLDKSGLPSDRFFAERPEGSVSTLKIQRTQQEDSAVYLCASSGVGLGADEQFFGPGTRLTVL.

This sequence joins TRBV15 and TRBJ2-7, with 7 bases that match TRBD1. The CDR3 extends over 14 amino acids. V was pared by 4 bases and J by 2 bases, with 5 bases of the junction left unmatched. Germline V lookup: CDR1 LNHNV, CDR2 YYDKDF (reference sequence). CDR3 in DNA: TGTGCCACCAGCAATAAGGGACAGACCTACGAGCAGTACTTC. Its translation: CATSNKGQTYEQYF.

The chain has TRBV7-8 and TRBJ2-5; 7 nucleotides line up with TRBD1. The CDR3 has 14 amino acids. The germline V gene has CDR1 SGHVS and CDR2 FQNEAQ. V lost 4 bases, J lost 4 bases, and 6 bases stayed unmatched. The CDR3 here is CASSSQGHAETQYF. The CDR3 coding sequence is TGTGCCAGCAGCTCACAGGGGCATGCAGAGACCCAGTACTTC.

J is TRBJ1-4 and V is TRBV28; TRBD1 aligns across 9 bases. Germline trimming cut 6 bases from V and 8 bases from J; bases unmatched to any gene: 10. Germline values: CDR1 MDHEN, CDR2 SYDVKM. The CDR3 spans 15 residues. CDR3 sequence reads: CASSSPGQGREKLFF. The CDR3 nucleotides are TGTGCCAGCAGCTCACCGGGACAGGGTAGGGAAAAACTGTTTTTT.

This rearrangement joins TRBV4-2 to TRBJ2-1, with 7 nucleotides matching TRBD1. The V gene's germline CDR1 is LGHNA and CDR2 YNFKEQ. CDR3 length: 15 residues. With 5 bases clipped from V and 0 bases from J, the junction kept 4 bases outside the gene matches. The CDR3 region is CASSIRTGSYNEQFF. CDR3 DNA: TGTGCCAGCAGCATTCGGACAGGCTCCTACAATGAGCAGTTCTTC.